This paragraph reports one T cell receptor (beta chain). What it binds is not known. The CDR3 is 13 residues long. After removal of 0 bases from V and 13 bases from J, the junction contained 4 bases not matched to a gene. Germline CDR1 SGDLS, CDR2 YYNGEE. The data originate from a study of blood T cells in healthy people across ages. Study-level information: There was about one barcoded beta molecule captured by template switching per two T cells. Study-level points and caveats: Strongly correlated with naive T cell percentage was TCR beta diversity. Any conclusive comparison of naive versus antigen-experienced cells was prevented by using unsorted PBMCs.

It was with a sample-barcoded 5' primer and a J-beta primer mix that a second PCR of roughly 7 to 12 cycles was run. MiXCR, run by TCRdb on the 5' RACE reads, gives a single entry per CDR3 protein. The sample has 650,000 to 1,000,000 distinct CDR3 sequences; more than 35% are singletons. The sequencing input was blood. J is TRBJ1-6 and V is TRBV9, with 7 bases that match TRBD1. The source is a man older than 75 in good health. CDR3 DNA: TGTGCCAGCAGCGTAGTAGAGGACAGGCCCCTCCACTTT. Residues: CASSVVEDRPLHF.